This T cell receptor beta chain is drawn from a study of CXCR3-negative and CXCR3-positive naive CD8 T cells. Study overall: The libraries together contributed 150 million or so TRB reads, each supplying about 1.5 +/- 0.3 million.

About this clonotype: What it recognizes is unknown.

The CDR3 is made up of 15 amino acids. Regarding the study as a whole: In naive cells, CXCR3-negative and CXCR3-positive subsets had similar TRBV-TRBJ usage; memory cells differed. Surface CD5 looked about the same in the naive subsets, so the authors worked out TCR strength from TRB CDR3 properties. The TRB CDR3s that CXCR3-positive naive cells carried were more hydrophobic than those of CXCR3-negative naive cells.

The authors made the TRB cDNA libraries by 5' RACE using UMI labels. TCRdb re-analyzed the 5' RACE reads; it lists each CDR3 protein once, without DNA. This listing includes about 120,000 distinct CDR3 sequences. The rearrangement uses TRBV12-3 or TRBV12-4 and TRBJ2-7. The source of this sequence is a human donor in good health. Some clones in this sample may be carry-over from other donors' samples. Sequenced: naive CXCR3+ CD8+ T cells from blood. Subset: CD45RO-CCR7+CD27+CD95- naive CD8+ T cells expressing CXCR3 (TNR3+). CDR3 sequence: CASSPDLIGAYEQYF.